The present TCR beta chain was sequenced within a study of OX40 agonist ivuxolimab in advanced cancers. Regarding the study in general: Ivuxolimab, which targeted the costimulatory receptor OX40 (CD134), was an agonistic, fully human IgG2 monoclonal antibody. Of the approximately 54 patients in dose escalation, 19 had hepatocellular carcinoma, some 15 had melanoma, 9 had renal cell carcinoma and 9 had head and neck cancer. The paper reports the monotherapy dose-escalation portion (N ≈ 52 patients) of the phase I ivuxolimab trial. A male proportion of around 81% and a mean age of approximately 60 years, ranging from 23 to 79, were recorded for the dose-escalation cohort. Three dose-escalation patients achieved partial responses, one with hepatocellular carcinoma and two with cutaneous melanoma. Patients were allowed to have had prior anti-PD-1, anti-PD-L1 or anti-CTLA-4 therapy, and around 40% of the dose-escalation patients had previously received checkpoint inhibitors. Intravenous ivuxolimab was administered to patients every 2 weeks at six dose levels: 0.01, 0.1, 0.3, 1.5, 3 and 10 mg/kg. The purpose of peripheral TCRbeta sequencing was to test whether ivuxolimab changed TCR sequence diversity and led to clonal T-cell expansion.

What the authors observed across the whole study: The antigen specificity of the peripheral T cells that underwent clonal expansion was not determined. Partial responders in the 0.1-3.0 mg/kg groups had among the lowest normalized peripheral clonal expansion, especially among CD8+ T cells. Low levels of normalized T-cell clonal expansion were also seen in some nonresponding patients. Clonal expansion of both CD4+ and CD8+ blood T cells was observed from baseline to week 6 at doses 0.1 to 3.0 mg/kg. On average, CD8+ T cells showed more expanded clones than CD4+ T cells after ivuxolimab.

From V the trimming removes 6 bases and from J it removes 2 bases, while the gene matches leave 12 bases of the junction unaccounted for. The germline V gene specifies ENHRY as CDR1 and SYGVKD as CDR2. The CDR3 sequence holds 17 residues, the cysteine and phenylalanine included. CDR3 DNA is the only sequence kept; it has 51 bases, read in frame from the first base. Genomic DNA was extracted from sorted cells for sequencing of the TCRbeta CDR3 region. The immunoSEQ Assay was used for sequencing of TCRbeta CDR3 regions. TCRdb stores this immuneACCESS table with in-frame sequences only. Part of the clones is absent; in the studies checked, under half of the shortfall reflects unresolved V genes, and no reason is known for the rest. This sample lists 65,000 to 70,000 clones; around 91% were detected once. In total, the top ten clones hold roughly 6.5% of the sample. The trial excluded patients who had a history of autoimmune disease or were on systemic immunosuppression. In every dose cohort, peripheral blood was drawn for TCR sequencing at baseline, cycle 4 day 1, and cycle 7 day 1. The samples were drawn from a first-in-human, open-label, multicenter phase I dose-escalation trial of ivuxolimab. The trial enrolled adults with locally advanced or metastatic head and neck squamous cell, hepatocellular, melanoma or renal cell carcinoma. CD4+ and CD8+ T cells were sorted separately from peripheral blood before TCR sequencing.

With regard to this clone: Its antigen is unknown. Base qualities are not provided; no much larger clone lies one nucleotide away.

The origin of this receptor is an adult with an advanced solid tumor such as melanoma, head and neck, liver or kidney cancer. The V gene is TRBV10-3 and the J gene is TRBJ1-4; 7 of the junction bases match TRBD1. The sequencing used CD4+ or CD8+ T cells sorted from blood, collected in a trial of the OX40 agonist ivuxolimab. The CDR3 reads as follows: CAIRDETGWPTNEKLFF. The nucleotide sequence reads TGTGCCATCAGGGACGAGACAGGGTGGCCCACTAATGAAAAACTGTTTTTT.